This TCR beta chain came from a study of T cell responses to AZD1222 COVID-19 vaccine. Notes on the study in general: An increase in Spike-specific TCR breadth and depth was observed after two AZD1222 doses. Repertoire sampling happened only post peak T cell response.

This clone was found once. Antigen specificity is unknown. The repertoire was sequenced with immunoSEQ multiplex PCR; TCRdb's copy has only in-frame clones and lacks some. The table includes approximately 110,000 clones, 75% to 90% detected once. The CDR3 has 15 residues. Trimming removed 6 bases at V and 2 bases at J, with 14 bases between. Germline assignment: CDR1 MDHEN and CDR2 SYDVKM. This receptor was identified in an adult who received the AZD1222 COVID-19 vaccine. This specimen was peripheral blood, taken 28 days after the second AZD1222 dose. This sequence joins TRBV28 and TRBJ2-1; D might be TRBD2 (5 bases). The CDR3 loop is CASSPGVRTYNEQFF. Written as DNA, the CDR3 is TGTGCCAGCAGCCCCGGGGTTCGAACCTACAATGAGCAGTTCTTC.